A single sample is the source of the 28 T cell receptor beta chains below, sequenced in a study of T cells expressing NK-cell markers. TCRdb re-called the 5' RACE reads, yielding one record per CDR3 amino acid sequence without DNA. This repertoire comprises 200,000 to 300,000 distinct CDR3 sequences; its ten largest clones make up 4% to 5%. The sequenced sample was blood T cells: a sorted CD56 or NKG2C T cell subset, CD4+ or CD8+ T cells, or bulk PBMC T cells (not recorded which). The receptors derive from a woman between 18 and 70 years old in good health.

The rearrangement uses TRBV5-1 and TRBJ2-5; the TRBD1 assignment by TCRdb is unverifiable without DNA. Germline CDR1 is SGHRS and CDR2 is YFSETQ. The CDR3 contains 13 residues. The CDR3 sequence is CASSQGILETQYF.

This sequence joins TRBV16 and TRBJ1-5; TCRdb's D gene call, TRBD1, goes unchecked for lack of DNA. This CDR3 has 16 amino acids. Germline-derived CDR1 and CDR2 are KGHSY and FQNENV. The CDR3 loop is CASSQFLQQGNQPQHF.

V usage is TRBV19 and J usage is TRBJ2-1; TCRdb outputs TRBD2, but without DNA this stays unchecked. Germline CDR1 and CDR2: LNHDA and SQIVND (reference sequence). The CDR3 length is 16 residues. CDR3 region: CASSIDPGGGYNEQFF.

The chain has TRBV12-3 or TRBV12-4 and TRBJ2-5; the TCRdb D gene call, TRBD1, has no DNA to confirm it. This CDR3 is built from 14 residues. The CDR3 spells CASSLRDSGETQYF.

This chain links TRBV7-3 with TRBJ2-3; TCRdb designates TRBD2, a call that cannot be tested without DNA. The CDR3 contains 15 residues. Germline lookup yields CDR1 SGHTA and CDR2 FQGTGA. The CDR3 sequence: CASSPGAGDSITQYF.

The chain's CDR3 is CASSQGGGTEAFF. This chain uses TRBV3-1 with TRBJ1-1. The CDR3 length is 13 residues. The germline V gene encodes CDR1 LGHDT and CDR2 YNNKEL (reference sequence).

CDR3 region: CASNKPGQGYYEQYF. This chain connects TRBV28 to TRBJ2-7; TCRdb picks TRBD1, but there is no DNA to check that call. Germline V gene data show CDR1 as MDHEN and CDR2 as SYDVKM. The CDR3 has 15 amino acids.

The chain joins TRBV6-6 to TRBJ2-1. The CDR3 covers 12 residues. The germline V gene encodes CDR1 MNHNY and CDR2 SVGAGI (reference sequence). The CDR3 sequence is CASSLTGNEQFF.

The CDR3 spells CASSVRGDNSPLHF. The chain couples TRBV5-1 to TRBJ1-6; as DNA is missing, the TRBD1 call by TCRdb cannot be tested. The CDR3 runs to 14 residues. Germline CDR1 reads SGHRS; CDR2 reads YFSETQ.

The chain joins TRBV10-3 to TRBJ2-7; with no DNA, the TCRdb D assignment of TRBD2 cannot be verified. Germline V gene sequence: CDR1 ENHRY, CDR2 SYGVKD. The length of the CDR3 is 15 residues. The CDR3 protein is CAISSGTSVGNEQYF.

The rearrangement links TRBV12-3 or TRBV12-4 to TRBJ2-5; TCRdb calls TRBD2, which cannot be checked without DNA. The CDR3 spans 16 residues. The CDR3 is CASSGGNGTPQETQYF.

The chain couples TRBV20-1 to TRBJ1-5; without DNA, the TCRdb call of TRBD1 cannot be checked. Per the germline V gene, CDR1 is DFQATT and CDR2 is SNEGSKA (reference sequence). CDR3 length: 14 amino acids. The CDR3 loop is CSARGGQGGQPQHF.

CDR3 loop: CASRSGQGAFGYGYTF. The chain has TRBV12-3 or TRBV12-4 and TRBJ1-2; lacking DNA, the TRBD1 call made by TCRdb goes unchecked. The CDR3 covers 16 residues.

The gene calls are TRBV6-1 and TRBJ2-7; TCRdb lists TRBD1, though no DNA is available to test this call. CDR3 size: 15 residues. The germline CDR1 and CDR2 sequences are MNHNS and SASEGT. CDR3 loop: CASSGGTLLSYEQYF.

This chain uses TRBV6-1 with TRBJ2-3; TCRdb's D gene call, TRBD1, goes unchecked for lack of DNA. The CDR3 length is 13 residues. Germline V lookup: CDR1 MNHNS, CDR2 SASEGT. The CDR3: CASSDSRADTQYF.

This chain joins TRBV12-3 or TRBV12-4 and TRBJ1-1; TCRdb outputs TRBD1, but without DNA this stays unchecked. This CDR3 is 12 amino acids long. The CDR3 here is CASPVENTEAFF.

This chain links TRBV28 with TRBJ1-1; checking the TCRdb D call of TRBD1 is not possible without DNA. Per the germline V gene, CDR1 is MDHEN and CDR2 is SYDVKM. This CDR3 contains 15 residues. CDR3 residues: CASSLLYSSNTEAFF.

The chain couples TRBV7-9 to TRBJ2-5; the D call from TCRdb, TRBD2, cannot be confirmed without DNA. CDR3 length equals 13 residues. CDR1 and CDR2 from the germline V gene are SEHNR and FQNEAQ (reference sequence). CDR3 amino acids: CASSLVQGLTQYF.

This sequence joins TRBV20-1 and TRBJ2-3; the D call from TCRdb, TRBD2, cannot be confirmed without DNA. CDR3 length equals 14 residues. The germline CDR1 and CDR2 sequences are DFQATT and SNEGSKA (reference sequence). The CDR3 spells CSARESGSTDTQYF.

The chain is built from TRBV12-3 or TRBV12-4 and TRBJ2-1; with no DNA, the TCRdb D assignment of TRBD1 cannot be verified. The CDR3 consists of 15 residues. The CDR3 spells CASSFEGALGNEQFF.

This chain uses TRBV6-5 with TRBJ2-1; TCRdb selects TRBD1, and the lack of DNA leaves this call unchecked. This CDR3 region has 17 residues. Per germline, CDR1 MNHEY and CDR2 SVGAGI. CDR3: CASSYGGPVSSYNEQFF.

This chain joins TRBV21-1 and TRBJ1-2. TRBV21-1 is recorded as a pseudogene. The CDR3 covers 13 residues. CDR3 residues: CASSERQYYGYTF.

The CDR3 is CASSPPGQVNSGNTIYF. V usage is TRBV7-9 and J usage is TRBJ1-3; TCRdb outputs TRBD1, but without DNA this stays unchecked. Germline values: CDR1 SEHNR, CDR2 FQNEAQ (reference sequence). CDR3 length equals 17 residues.

This sequence joins TRBV7-2 and TRBJ1-4; TCRdb's D gene call, TRBD1, goes unchecked for lack of DNA. The CDR3 loop spans 13 amino acids. In germline, CDR1 is SGHTA, CDR2 FQGNSA. CDR3 protein: CASSRTGNEKLFF. Looking up the rest from reference TRBV7-2 and TRBJ1-4 gives the full variable domain: GAGVSQSPSNKVTEKGKDVELRCDPISGHTALYWYRQSLGQGLEFLIYFQGNSAPDKSGLPSDRFSAERTGGSVSTLTIQRTQQEDSAVYLCASSRTGNEKLFFGSGTQLSVL.

The V gene is TRBV29-1, the J gene TRBJ2-3; lacking DNA, the TRBD2 call made by TCRdb goes unchecked. The germline V gene encodes CDR1 SQVTM and CDR2 ANQGSEA. The CDR3 totals 14 residues. CDR3 in amino acids: CSVARLAAMDTQYF.

The chain joins TRBV7-2 to TRBJ2-1; TCRdb lists TRBD1, though no DNA is available to test this call. Germline CDR1 reads SGHTA; CDR2 reads FQGNSA. The length of the CDR3 is 15 residues. The CDR3 region is CASTPRQGNYNEQFF.

The genes are TRBV7-2 and TRBJ1-1; TCRdb reports TRBD1, a call that lacks DNA to check it against. The CDR3 totals 14 residues. The germline CDR1 and CDR2 sequences are SGHTA and FQGNSA. Here the CDR3 reads CASSSQGPNTEAFF.

This chain connects TRBV29-1 to TRBJ1-4; TCRdb outputs TRBD1, but without DNA this stays unchecked. The CDR3 consists of 12 residues. Germline assignment: CDR1 SQVTM and CDR2 ANQGSEA. This CDR3 is CSAGGPNEKLFF.